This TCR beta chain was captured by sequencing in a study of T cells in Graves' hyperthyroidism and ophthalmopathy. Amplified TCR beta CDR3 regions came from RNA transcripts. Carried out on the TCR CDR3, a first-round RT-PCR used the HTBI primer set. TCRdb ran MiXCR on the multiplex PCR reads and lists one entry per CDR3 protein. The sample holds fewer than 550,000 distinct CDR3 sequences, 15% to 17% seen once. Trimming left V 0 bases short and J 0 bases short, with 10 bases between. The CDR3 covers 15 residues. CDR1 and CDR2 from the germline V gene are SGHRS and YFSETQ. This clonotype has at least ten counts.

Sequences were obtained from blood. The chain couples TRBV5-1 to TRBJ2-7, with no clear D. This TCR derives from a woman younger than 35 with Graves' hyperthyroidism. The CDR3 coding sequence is TGCGCCAGCAGCTTGGCCCCTGGAAGCTCCTACGAGCAGTACTTC. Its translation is CASSLAPGSSYEQYF.